These 8 T cell receptor beta chains were all obtained from the same sample, sequenced in a study of early T cells in non-severe SARS-CoV-2 infection. TCRdb recomputed calls from the 5' RACE reads with MiXCR, one row per CDR3 protein. The sample includes 55,000 to 70,000 distinct CDR3 sequences, more than 8.5% of them seen just once. Sequences were obtained from whole blood. These receptors all come from an adult who was a healthcare worker with PCR-confirmed SARS-CoV-2 infection or an uninfected control (not recorded which).

This clonotype came up many times. V and J are TRBV18 and TRBJ2-3; no definite D call. Germline V CDR1 and CDR2: KGHSH, LQKENI. The V gene lost 3 bases and the J gene lost 6 bases, with 10 bases spanning the gap. The CDR3 consists of 13 residues. The CDR3 region is CASSPEKDDTQYF. In DNA form, the CDR3 reads TGTGCCAGCTCACCGGAAAAGGACGATACGCAGTATTTT. The full variable domain, with the rest looked up from reference TRBV18 and TRBJ2-3, is NAGVMQNPRHLVRRRGQEARLRCSPMKGHSHVYWYRQLPEEGLKFMVYLQKENIIDESGMPKERFSAEFPKEGPSILRIQQVVRGDSAAYFCASSPEKDDTQYFGPGTRLTVL.

Ten or more counts support this clonotype. CDR3 protein: CASSPHRSQREGRGTGELFF. CDR3 bases: TGTGCCAGCAGCCCACACCGTTCGCAGCGGGAGGGCCGGGGCACCGGGGAGCTGTTTTTT. The chain combines TRBV7-3 with TRBJ2-2; 10 bases fit TRBD2. In germline, CDR1 is SGHTA, CDR2 FQGTGA. This CDR3 contains 20 residues. V was clipped by 5 bases and J by 4 bases; unmatched bases: 19.

The CDR3 region has the DNA TGCAGTGCTAGTATGGACAGGGTCCTAAGCTCCTACAATGAGCAGTTCTTC. Its translation is CSASMDRVLSSYNEQFF. The genes are TRBV20-1 and TRBJ2-1; 8 bases map to TRBD1. Germline lookup yields CDR1 DFQATT and CDR2 SNEGSKA (reference sequence). J gave up 0 bases and V 3 bases, and 10 bases lay outside the gene matches. This CDR3 is 17 amino acids long.

This chain links TRBV13 with TRBJ2-5; perhaps TRBD2 as D (6 bases). Germline assignment: CDR1 PRHDT and CDR2 FYEKMQ (reference sequence). The V gene lost 0 bases and the J gene lost 7 bases, with 12 bases spanning the gap. This CDR3 has 14 residues. CDR3 sequence (DNA): TGTGCCAGCAGCTTAGGAGACAGAGCGGGGACCCAGTACTTC. Protein product: CASSLGDRAGTQYF.

The chain is built from TRBV9 and TRBJ1-3, with 9 positions matching TRBD1. The CDR3 runs 15 residues. The germline V gene has CDR1 SGDLS and CDR2 YYNGEE. V shed 6 bases and J 3 bases; nucleotides not matched to a gene: 7. The CDR3 DNA reads as TGTGCCAGCACCTTACAGGGGGCGCATGGAAACACCATATATTTT. Protein sequence: CASTLQGAHGNTIYF.

This clonotype was seen a single time. The junction does not match germline at one end; this may be a read error. The rearrangement uses TRBV18 and TRBJ2-1, with 8 bases matching TRBD1. This CDR3 contains 14 residues. The germline V gene encodes CDR1 KGHSH and CDR2 LQKENI. DNA of the CDR3: TGTGTCAGCTCACAACCGACAGGGGTCAATGAGCAGTTCTTC. This encodes CVSSQPTGVNEQFF.

The genes are TRBV6-5 and TRBJ1-2; 9 bases are a match to TRBD1. The CDR3 runs to 15 residues. The junction had 13 bases not matched to a gene; V was cut back by 6 bases and J by 8 bases. Germline CDR1 is MNHEY and CDR2 is SVGAGI. In DNA, the CDR3 is TGTGCCAGCAGCGCTCAGGGACAGGGCATGAGAGGCTACACCTTC. Protein sequence: CASSAQGQGMRGYTF.

The chain joins TRBV5-4 to TRBJ2-1; D assignment may be TRBD1 or TRBD2 (5 bases each). The CDR3 is made up of 16 amino acids. From germline, CDR1 is SGHNT and CDR2 YYREEE (reference sequence). Trimming left V 6 bases short and J 5 bases short, with 21 bases between. In nucleotides, the CDR3 is TGTGCCAGCACCCTCCCAGGCCTGGGGGTCCACAATGAGCAGTTCTTC. Protein sequence: CASTLPGLGVHNEQFF.